The T cell receptor beta chain under discussion was sequenced for a study of a mutant IDH1 vaccine in newly diagnosed glioma. Study information: With temozolomide cycles, or 4-6 weeks after radiotherapy alone, vaccination was started. Every participant had undergone radiotherapy, temozolomide, or both before, and most underwent both. Visit V12 was at week 35; visit V13 was at week 47.

Of note for this clone: Its matching antigen is unknown.

Germline CDR1 reads MDHEN; CDR2 reads SYDVKM. The V and J ends lost 5 bases and 4 bases respectively, with 11 bases between them. The CDR3 runs to 13 residues. The protocol was immunoSEQ multiplex PCR, while the TCRdb copy is restricted to in-frame clones and leaves out a portion. Here the sample spans about 74,000 clones, 70% to 90% being singletons. Specified time point: week 35, safety follow-up. With topical imiquimod, each dose of the vaccine consisted of 300 ug of mutant IDH1 20-mer peptide. The TCR comes from a man aged 25 to 40 with glioma. The sample was PBMCs, taken from a glioma patient whose treatment included an IDH1 peptide vaccine. The rearrangement uses TRBV28 and TRBJ1-1; D ambiguous. The chain's CDR3 is CASSPPPGTEAFF. The CDR3 DNA sequence: TGTGCCAGCAGTCCACCCCCCGGCACTGAAGCTTTCTTT.